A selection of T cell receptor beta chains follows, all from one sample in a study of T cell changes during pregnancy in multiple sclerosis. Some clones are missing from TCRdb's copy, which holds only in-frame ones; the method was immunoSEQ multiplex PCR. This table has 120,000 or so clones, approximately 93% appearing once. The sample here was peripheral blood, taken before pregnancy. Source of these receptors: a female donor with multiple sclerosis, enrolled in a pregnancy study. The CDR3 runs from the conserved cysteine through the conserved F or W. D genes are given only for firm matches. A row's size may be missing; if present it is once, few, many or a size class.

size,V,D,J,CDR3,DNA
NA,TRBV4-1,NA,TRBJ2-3,CASSWTGQLTDTQYF,TGCGCCAGCAGCTGGACCGGACAGCTCACAGATACGCAGTATTTT
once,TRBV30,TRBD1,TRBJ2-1,CAWLGDSALYNEQFF,TGTGCCTGGCTCGGGGACAGCGCGCTCTACAATGAGCAGTTCTTC
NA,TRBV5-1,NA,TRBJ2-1,CASSLDRRDRQFF,TGCGCCAGCAGCTTGGATCGGCGGGACAGGCAGTTCTTC
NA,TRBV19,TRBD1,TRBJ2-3,CASSIAEQGADTQYF,TGTGCCAGTAGTATAGCTGAGCAGGGGGCAGATACGCAGTATTTT
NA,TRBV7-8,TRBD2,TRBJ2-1,CASSHPRTSGGAINEQFF,TGTGCCAGCAGCCACCCCCGGACTAGCGGGGGGGCGATTAATGAGCAGTTCTTC
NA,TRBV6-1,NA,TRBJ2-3,CASSEWGGTQYF,TGTGCCAGCAGTGAATGGGGGGGCACGCAGTATTTT
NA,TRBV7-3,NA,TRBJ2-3,CASSAGLGTDTQYF,TGTGCCAGCAGCGCAGGGCTAGGGACAGATACGCAGTATTTT
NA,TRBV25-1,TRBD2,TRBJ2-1,CASSERAGEDNEQFF,TGTGCCAGCAGTGAACGGGCGGGAGAGGACAATGAGCAGTTCTTC
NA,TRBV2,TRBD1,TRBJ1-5,CASMPDRVGGNQPQHF,TGTGCCAGCATGCCAGACAGGGTCGGCGGCAATCAGCCCCAGCATTTT
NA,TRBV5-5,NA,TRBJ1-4,CASSLSVQGGNEKLFF,TGTGCCAGCAGCTTGAGTGTCCAGGGAGGAAATGAAAAACTGTTTTTT
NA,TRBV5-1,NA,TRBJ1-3,CASSLATTLTGGNTIYF,TGCGCCAGCAGCTTGGCCACCACCTTGACAGGTGGAAACACCATATATTTT
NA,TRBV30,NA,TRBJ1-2,CAGWTDYGYTF,TGTGCCGGATGGACAGACTATGGCTACACCTTC
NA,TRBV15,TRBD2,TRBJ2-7,CATSGGGPIYEQYF,TGTGCCACCAGCGGCGGGGGACCGATCTACGAGCAGTACTTC
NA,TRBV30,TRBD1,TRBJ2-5,CAWSVWGQGVETQYF,TGTGCCTGGAGTGTATGGGGGCAGGGGGTGGAGACCCAGTACTTC
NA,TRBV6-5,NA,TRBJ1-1,CASSSTWVNTEAFF,TGTGCCAGCAGTTCGACATGGGTGAACACTGAAGCTTTCTTT
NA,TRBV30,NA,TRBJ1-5,CAWSLQVSNQPQHF,TGTGCCTGGAGTTTACAGGTTTCCAATCAGCCCCAGCATTTT
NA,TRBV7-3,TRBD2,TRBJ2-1,CASSLRPSGSYEQFF,TGTGCCAGCAGCTTAAGGCCTAGCGGGAGCTATGAGCAGTTCTTC
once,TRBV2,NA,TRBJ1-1,CATDAGPSTEAFF,TGTGCCACCGATGCAGGGCCGAGCACTGAAGCTTTCTTT
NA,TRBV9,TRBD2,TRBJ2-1,CASSVESRVSSGGPPNYNEQFF,TGTGCCAGCAGCGTAGAGTCTAGGGTGTCTAGCGGGGGGCCACCCAATTACAATGAGCAGTTCTTC
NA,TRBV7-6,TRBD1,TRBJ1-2,CASSLDGTANYGYTF,TGTGCCAGCAGCTTAGACGGGACAGCTAACTATGGCTACACCTTC
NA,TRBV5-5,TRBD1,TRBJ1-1,CASSLTRQGNTEAFF,TGTGCCAGCAGCCTGACTCGACAGGGGAACACTGAAGCTTTCTTT
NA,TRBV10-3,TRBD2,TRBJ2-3,CAIKGLAGASSGTDTQYF,TGTGCCATCAAGGGACTAGCGGGAGCATCTTCTGGCACAGATACGCAGTATTTT
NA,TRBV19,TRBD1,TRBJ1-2,CASSDRGGYGYTF,TGTGCCAGTAGCGACAGGGGAGGCTATGGCTACACCTTC
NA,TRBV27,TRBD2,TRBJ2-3,CASSLAGGGTDTQYF,TGTGCCAGCAGTTTAGCGGGAGGGGGCACAGATACGCAGTATTTT
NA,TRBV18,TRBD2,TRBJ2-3,CASSGLAGVGTDTQYF,TGTGCCAGCTCAGGACTAGCGGGGGTCGGCACAGATACGCAGTATTTT
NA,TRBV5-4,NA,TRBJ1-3,CASSPGLSSGNTIYF,TGTGCCAGCAGCCCGGGACTGAGCTCTGGAAACACCATATATTTT
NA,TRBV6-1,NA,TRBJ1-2,CASSEQGIQSYGYTF,TGTGCCAGCAGTGAACAGGGGATTCAGAGCTATGGCTACACCTTC
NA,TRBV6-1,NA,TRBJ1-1,CASSELVGEAFF,TGTGCCAGCAGTGAACTGGTCGGTGAAGCTTTCTTT
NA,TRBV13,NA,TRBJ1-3,CASSFGEVSGNTIYF,TGTGCCAGCAGCTTCGGGGAGGTCTCTGGAAACACCATATATTTT
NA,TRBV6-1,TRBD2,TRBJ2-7,CASTANSGTSEQYF,TGTGCCAGCACCGCGAACTCCGGGACTAGCGAGCAGTACTTC
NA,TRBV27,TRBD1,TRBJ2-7,CASSLSRTGAHEQYF,TGTGCCAGCAGTTTATCTCGGACAGGGGCCCACGAGCAGTACTTC
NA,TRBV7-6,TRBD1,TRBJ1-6,CASSAGQSSYNSPLHF,TGTGCCAGCAGCGCGGGACAGAGCTCCTATAATTCACCCCTCCACTTT
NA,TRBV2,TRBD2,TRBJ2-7,CAIRTSGAYEQYF,TGTGCCATTCGGACTAGCGGGGCCTACGAGCAGTACTTC
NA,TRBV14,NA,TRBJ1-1,CASSTPSGRLRNTEAFF,TGTGCCAGCAGCACACCCAGCGGTAGGCTACGGAACACTGAAGCTTTCTTT
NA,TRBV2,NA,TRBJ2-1,CASSEAVTPGYNEQFF,TGTGCCAGCAGTGAAGCCGTGACTCCCGGGTACAATGAGCAGTTCTTC
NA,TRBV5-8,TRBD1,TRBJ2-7,CASSLGTGGNYEQYF,TGTGCCAGCAGCTTGGGGACAGGGGGCAACTACGAGCAGTACTTC
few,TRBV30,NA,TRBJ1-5,CAWSVSGLNQPQHF,TGTGCCTGGAGTGTGTCGGGATTGAATCAGCCCCAGCATTTT
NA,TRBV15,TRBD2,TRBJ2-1,CATSRGLGLADYNEQFF,TGTGCCACCAGCAGGGGGCTGGGACTAGCCGATTACAATGAGCAGTTCTTC
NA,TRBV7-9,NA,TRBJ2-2,CASSFLSAGELFF,TGTGCCAGCAGCTTCTTGTCCGCCGGGGAGCTGTTTTTT
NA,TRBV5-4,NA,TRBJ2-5,CASSSEGRETQYF,TGTGCCAGCAGCTCGGAGGGACGGGAGACCCAGTACTTC
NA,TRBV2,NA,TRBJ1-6,CASSVDGMPDSPLHF,TGTGCCAGCAGCGTCGACGGGATGCCGGATTCACCCCTCCACTTT
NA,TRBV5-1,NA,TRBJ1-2,CASSPQGWENYGYTF,TGCGCCAGCAGCCCTCAGGGGTGGGAGAACTATGGCTACACCTTC
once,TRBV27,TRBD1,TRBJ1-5,CASSSGQGAINQPQHF,TGTGCCAGCAGTTCCGGACAGGGGGCGATTAATCAGCCCCAGCATTTT
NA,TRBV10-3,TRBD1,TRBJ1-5,CAISDGQAGGNNQPQHF,TGTGCCATCAGTGACGGACAGGCTGGGGGCAACAATCAGCCCCAGCATTTT
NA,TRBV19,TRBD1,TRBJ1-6,CASSIVTGGESPLHF,TGTGCCAGTAGTATAGTCACAGGGGGAGAATCACCCCTCCACTTT
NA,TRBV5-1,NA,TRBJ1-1,CASRSQANTEAFF,TGCGCCAGCAGGTCCCAGGCGAACACTGAAGCTTTCTTT
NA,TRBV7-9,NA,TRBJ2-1,CASSLGGGNEQFF,TGTGCCAGCAGCTTAGGTGGGGGGAATGAGCAGTTCTTC
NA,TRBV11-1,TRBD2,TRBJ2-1,CASSQPGTRIYNEQFF,TGTGCCAGCAGTCAACCCGGGACTAGGATCTACAATGAGCAGTTCTTC
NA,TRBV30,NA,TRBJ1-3,CAWSVRGRVVGNTIYF,TGTGCCTGGAGTGTACGTGGCAGGGTAGTCGGAAACACCATATATTTT
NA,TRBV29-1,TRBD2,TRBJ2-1,CSVQTSGSYNEQFF,TGCAGCGTCCAGACTAGCGGGAGTTACAATGAGCAGTTCTTC
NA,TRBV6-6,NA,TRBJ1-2,CAHSIGQAHGYTF,TGTGCCCACTCCATTGGGCAGGCGCATGGCTACACCTTC
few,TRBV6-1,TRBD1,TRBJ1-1,CASRDRVVEAFF,TGTGCCAGCAGGGACAGGGTGGTTGAAGCTTTCTTT